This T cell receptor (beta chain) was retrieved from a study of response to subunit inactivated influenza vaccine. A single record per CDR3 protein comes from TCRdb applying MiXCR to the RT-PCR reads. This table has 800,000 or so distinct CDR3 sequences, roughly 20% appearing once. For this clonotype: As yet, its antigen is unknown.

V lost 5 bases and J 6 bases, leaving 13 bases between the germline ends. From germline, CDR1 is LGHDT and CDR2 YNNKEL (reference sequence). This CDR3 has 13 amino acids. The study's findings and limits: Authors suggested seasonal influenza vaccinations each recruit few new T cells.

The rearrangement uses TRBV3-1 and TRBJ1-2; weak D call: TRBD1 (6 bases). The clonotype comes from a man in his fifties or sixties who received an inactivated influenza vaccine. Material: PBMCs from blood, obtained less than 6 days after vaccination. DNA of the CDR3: TGTGCCAGCAGCGCCGACAGGTGGAATGGCTACACCTTC. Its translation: CASSADRWNGYTF.